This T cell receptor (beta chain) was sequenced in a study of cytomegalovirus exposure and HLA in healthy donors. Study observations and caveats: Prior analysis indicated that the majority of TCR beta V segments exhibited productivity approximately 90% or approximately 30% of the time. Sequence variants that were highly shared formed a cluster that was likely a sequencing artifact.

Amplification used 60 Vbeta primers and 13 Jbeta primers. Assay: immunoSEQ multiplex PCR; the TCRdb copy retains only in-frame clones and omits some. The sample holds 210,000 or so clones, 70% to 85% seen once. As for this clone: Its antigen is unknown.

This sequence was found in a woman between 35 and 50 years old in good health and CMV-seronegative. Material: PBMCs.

For the CDR3, the DNA is TGTGCCAGCAGCTTACGCGGGCCCCGCGATGAGCAGTTCTTC. It is translated as CASSLRGPRDEQFF. The chain combines TRBV7-9 with TRBJ2-1, with TRBD2 as a possible D gene (5 bases). There are 14 residues in the CDR3. The ends were cut back, 2 bases at V and 8 bases at J, with 13 bases in the middle. CDR1 is SEHNR and CDR2 is FQNEAQ in the germline V gene (reference sequence).